A single sample gave rise to the 22 T cell receptor beta chains below, sequenced in a study of cytomegalovirus exposure and HLA in healthy donors (dated by TCRdb to 2016 to 2017). Library creation used the immunoSEQ multiplex PCR assay. For the multiplex PCR, a mixture combining 60 forward primers for TCR Vbeta segments and 13 reverse primers for TCR Jbeta segments was used. Imported from immuneACCESS, the table was reduced by TCRdb to in-frame sequences with V and J called. These copies leave out some clones; in studies compared against another copy, an unresolved V gene accounts for under half, and the cause of the remainder is not known. The sample table holds 150,000 to 200,000 clones, of which roughly 86% were seen once. Clones ranked in the top ten supply more than 3% of the sample. The sequenced material came from PBMCs. Source of these receptors: a man in his forties or fifties in good health and CMV-seropositive.

For the CDR3, the DNA is TGTGCCACCACCATAAATTTTTTCGACAGGGATAATCAGCCCCAGCATTTT. Translation: CATTINFFDRDNQPQHF. The gene calls are TRBV15 and TRBJ1-5, with 7 nucleotides matching TRBD1. CDR3 length: 17 residues. Germline V gene sequence: CDR1 LNHNV, CDR2 YYDKDF (reference sequence). V was clipped by 7 bases and J by 4 bases; unmatched bases: 16.

The chain couples TRBV5-6 to TRBJ2-7, with 7 positions matching TRBD2. Germline assignment: CDR1 SGHDT and CDR2 YYEEEE. The CDR3 length is 15 residues. Trimming took 4 bases from V and 1 from J; bases not matched to a gene: 8. Here the CDR3 DNA reads TGTGCCAGCAGCCCCGGGGGGTGGAGTTCCTACGAGCAGTACTTC. Its translation is CASSPGGWSSYEQYF.

With respect to this clone: A read error may account for a junction end that differs from germline. J is TRBJ2-1 and V is TRBV19, with 10 positions matching TRBD1. The CDR3 is 15 amino acids. The germline gives CDR1 LNHDA, CDR2 SQIVND (reference sequence). CDR3 DNA: TGTGCCAGTACCACCACCGAGCTACAGACAGGGGGCTTGGTCTTC. This encodes CASTTTELQTGGLVF.

The gene calls are TRBV27 and TRBJ2-5; D uncertain. The CDR3 sequence is 12 residues long. From germline, CDR1 is MNHEY and CDR2 SMNVEV (reference sequence). Trimming cost V 4 bases and J 3 bases, with 6 bases left between them. This CDR3 is CASSSSEETQYF. The CDR3 DNA reads as TGTGCCAGCAGTTCCTCCGAAGAGACCCAGTACTTC.

The V and J genes are TRBV28 and TRBJ1-2; D is ambiguous. Trimming shortened V by 7 bases and J by 5 bases, and 8 bases separated the two germline ends. The CDR3 totals 11 residues. Germline V gene lookup returns CDR1 MDHEN and CDR2 SYDVKM. The CDR3 protein is CASTGRYGYTF. The CDR3 bases are TGTGCCAGCACCGGTCGTTATGGCTACACCTTC.

This chain links TRBV13 with TRBJ1-1; 7 bases match TRBD1. Germline-derived CDR1 and CDR2 are PRHDT and FYEKMQ (reference sequence). The CDR3 consists of 15 residues. V was pared by 6 bases and J by 0 bases, with 7 bases of the junction left unmatched. The CDR3 region has the DNA TGTGCCAGCAGTGAGGGACAGAGTATGAACACTGAAGCTTTCTTT. Translation: CASSEGQSMNTEAFF.

This sequence joins TRBV28 and TRBJ2-7, with 10 bases that match TRBD2. CDR3 length equals 15 residues. CDR1 and CDR2 (germline): MDHEN, SYDVKM. Germline trimming cut 6 bases from V and 0 bases from J; bases unmatched to any gene: 5. In nucleotides, the CDR3 is TGTGCCAGCAGCACCCGGACTAGCGGCTCCTACGAGCAGTACTTC. It translates to CASSTRTSGSYEQYF.

The chain uses TRBV6-6 and TRBJ2-7, with 8 bases lining up with TRBD2. This CDR3 has 14 amino acids. The trim removed 5 bases at V and 2 bases at J, leaving 5 bases unmatched. Germline V gene sequence: CDR1 MNHNY, CDR2 SVGAGI (reference sequence). For the CDR3, the DNA is TGTGCCAGCAGTAGAGCGGGAGAAGCCTACGAGCAGTACTTC. This sequence encodes CASSRAGEAYEQYF.

This chain uses TRBV5-1 with TRBJ2-7; tentative D call: TRBD2 (6 bases). Trimming took off 0 bases at V and 1 base at J, with 11 bases between the two ends. Germline CDR1 and CDR2: SGHRS and YFSETQ. The CDR3 extends over 15 amino acids. The CDR3 is CASSLGGTASYEQYF. CDR3 DNA sequence: TGCGCCAGCAGCTTGGGCGGGACTGCATCCTACGAGCAGTACTTC.

This chain joins TRBV25-1 and TRBJ2-5, with unresolved D. CDR1 is MGHDK and CDR2 is SYGVNS in the germline V gene. The CDR3 length is 14 residues. V was cut by 2 bases and J by 2 bases, with 9 bases left in between. CDR3 in amino acids: CASSEQRSQETQYF. Here the CDR3 DNA reads TGTGCCAGCAGTGAACAGCGATCACAAGAGACCCAGTACTTC.

The rearrangement links TRBV5-8 to TRBJ2-5; TRBD2 matches 9 bases. CDR3 size: 15 residues. Germline assignment: CDR1 SGHTS and CDR2 YDEGEE. V gave up 5 bases and J gave up 5 bases; unmatched junction bases: 10. CDR3 in DNA: TGTGCCAGCAGGCGGGGGGGGACAACTGCGGAGACCCAGTACTTC. It codes for CASRRGGTTAETQYF.

This clone was recorded once. Here the CDR3 reads CASSEQGNSYNEQFF. For the CDR3, the DNA is TGTGCCAGCAGTGAACAGGGTAACTCCTACAATGAGCAGTTCTTC. The chain combines TRBV2 with TRBJ2-1; TRBD1 might be the D (5 bases). Trimming removed 2 bases from V and 0 bases from J, with 8 bases in between. This CDR3 region has 15 residues. Germline V lookup: CDR1 SNHLY, CDR2 FYNNEI.

This clone was observed a few times. The V and J genes are TRBV9 and TRBJ2-7; no clear D gene. Deletions cut 0 bases from V and 4 bases from J, with 17 bases between. This CDR3 has 16 amino acids. Germline V CDR1 and CDR2: SGDLS, YYNGEE. The CDR3 spells CASSVAPTESGYEQYF. CDR3 DNA sequence: TGTGCCAGCAGCGTAGCCCCCACTGAGTCCGGGTACGAGCAGTACTTC.

V and J are TRBV27 and TRBJ2-7, with D possibly TRBD1 on 5 matching bases. The V and J ends lost 2 bases and 7 bases respectively, with 18 bases between them. Germline loops: CDR1 MNHEY, CDR2 SMNVEV (reference sequence). The CDR3 is 15 residues long. CDR3 protein: CASSLLGIQGKEQYF. The CDR3 DNA is TGTGCCAGCAGTTTACTGGGGATCCAGGGCAAGGAGCAGTACTTC.

J is TRBJ1-1 and V is TRBV20-1; D is uncertain. Germline CDR1 DFQATT, CDR2 SNEGSKA (reference sequence). V was trimmed by 3 bases and J by 0 bases, leaving 2 bases between them. The CDR3 has 11 residues. The CDR3 DNA reads as TGCAGTGCTAGCATGAACACTGAAGCTTTCTTT. Its translation is CSASMNTEAFF.

The chain couples TRBV19 to TRBJ2-6, with 9 bases that match TRBD1. This CDR3 spans 15 amino acids. The germline V gene has CDR1 LNHDA and CDR2 SQIVND (reference sequence). With 6 bases clipped from V and 4 bases from J, the junction kept 4 bases outside the gene matches. The CDR3 here is CASRQQGAGANVLTF. The CDR3 DNA reads TGTGCCAGTAGGCAACAGGGGGCCGGGGCCAACGTCCTGACTTTC.

The chain uses TRBV5-1 and TRBJ2-7, with D possibly TRBD2 on 7 matching bases. This CDR3 has 15 amino acids. Germline V lookup: CDR1 SGHRS, CDR2 YFSETQ. V dropped 0 bases and J dropped 1 base, with 11 bases sitting between them. The CDR3 loop is CASSLVGGGSYEQYF. CDR3 coding DNA: TGCGCCAGCAGCTTGGTAGGGGGGGGGTCCTACGAGCAGTACTTC.

The V and J genes are TRBV5-5 and TRBJ2-3, with 7 bases fitting TRBD2. CDR3 length: 17 amino acids. Germline V gene lookup returns CDR1 SGHKS and CDR2 YYEKEE (reference sequence). The J segment lost 3 bases and the V segment lost 4 bases, leaving 14 bases of the junction unmatched. The CDR3 sequence: CASSQETSVTLTDTQYF. The CDR3 nucleotides read TGTGCCAGCAGCCAGGAAACTAGCGTGACTTTAACAGATACGCAGTATTTT.

This chain joins TRBV30 and TRBJ2-1, with 7 bases identical to TRBD2. CDR1 GTSNPN and CDR2 SVGIG come from the germline V gene (reference sequence). The CDR3 runs to 14 residues. The CDR3 region is CARSGGSSYNEQFF. CDR3 DNA: TGTGCTCGGAGTGGCGGGAGCTCCTACAATGAGCAGTTCTTC.

V gene TRBV11-1 combines with J gene TRBJ2-5, with D possibly being TRBD2 (5 bases). The V gene's germline CDR1 is SGHAT and CDR2 FQDESV (reference sequence). V was trimmed by 6 bases and J by 6 bases, leaving 14 bases between them. CDR3 size: 13 residues. CDR3 protein: CASRTGSRQTQYF. In DNA form, the CDR3 reads TGTGCCAGCAGAACTGGGAGCAGACAGACCCAGTACTTC.

This clone was observed a single time. This chain uses TRBV19 with TRBJ1-5; TRBD1 agrees at 7 bases. V gave up 5 bases and J gave up 0 bases; unmatched junction bases: 13. Germline CDR1 is LNHDA and CDR2 is SQIVND (reference sequence). CDR3 length: 18 residues. Here the CDR3 DNA reads TGTGCCAGTAGTCTCAGGCCCGGGACAGAAAATAGCAATCAGCCCCAGCATTTT. It translates to CASSLRPGTENSNQPQHF.

The V gene is TRBV5-1, the J gene TRBJ2-7; possible D gene TRBD2, 6 bases. V dropped 0 bases and J dropped 2 bases, with 15 bases sitting between them. The CDR3 extends over 16 amino acids. Germline CDR1 is SGHRS and CDR2 is YFSETQ. CDR3 sequence reads: CASSLEVWDSTYEQYF. Here the CDR3 DNA reads TGCGCCAGCAGCTTGGAGGTCTGGGACTCTACCTACGAGCAGTACTTC.